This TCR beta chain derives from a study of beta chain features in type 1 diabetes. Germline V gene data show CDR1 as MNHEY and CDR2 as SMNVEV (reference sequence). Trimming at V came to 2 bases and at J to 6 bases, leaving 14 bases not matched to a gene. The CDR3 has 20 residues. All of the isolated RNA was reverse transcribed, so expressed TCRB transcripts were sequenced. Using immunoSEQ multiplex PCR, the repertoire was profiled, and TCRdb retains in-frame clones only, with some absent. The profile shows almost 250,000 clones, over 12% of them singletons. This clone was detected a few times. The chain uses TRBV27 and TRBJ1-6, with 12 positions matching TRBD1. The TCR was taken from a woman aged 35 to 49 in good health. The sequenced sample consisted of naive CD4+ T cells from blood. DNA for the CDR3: TGTGCCAGCAGTTTAGTTTTGGGACAGGGGGCTGGTAGACGTAATTCACCCCTCCACTTT. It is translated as CASSLVLGQGAGRRNSPLHF.